A single sample gave rise to the 26 T cell receptor beta chains below, sequenced in a study of T cells in Graves' hyperthyroidism and ophthalmopathy. Amplification of TCR beta CDR3 regions was performed using RNA transcripts as template. In the first-round RT-PCR of the TCR CDR3, the HTBI primer set was used. Via MiXCR, TCRdb re-called the multiplex PCR reads, giving one row per CDR3 protein. The data contain over 500,000 distinct CDR3 sequences, roughly 15% of them singletons. The specimen sequenced was blood. These receptors were obtained from a woman aged 18 to 35 with Graves' ophthalmopathy.

The V gene is TRBV28, the J gene TRBJ2-3, with 8 bases identical to TRBD2. The CDR3 spans 16 residues. Trimming cost V 6 bases and J 3 bases; bases outside gene matches: 11. CDR1 MDHEN and CDR2 SYDVKM come from the germline V gene. The CDR3 nucleotides are TGTGCCAGCAGCCGGGCTAGTAGCGGGGCGACAGATACGCAGTATTTT. It codes for CASSRASSGATDTQYF. Using reference TRBV28 and TRBJ2-3 for the parts outside the CDR3, the full variable domain is DVKVTQSSRYLVKRTGEKVFLECVQDMDHENMFWYRQDPGLGLRLIYFSYDVKMKEKGDIPEGYSVSREKKERFSLILESASTNQTSMYLCASSRASSGATDTQYFGPGTRLTVL.

This clonotype appeared many times. This chain links TRBV2 with TRBJ1-5; D ambiguous. The CDR3 sequence is 14 residues long. Trimming removed 4 bases at V and 4 bases at J, with 11 bases between. Per germline, CDR1 SNHLY and CDR2 FYNNEI. CDR3 DNA sequence: TGTGCCAGCAGTGCCGTGCAGATTAATCAGCCCCAGCATTTT. Its translation: CASSAVQINQPQHF.

This chain uses TRBV10-3 with TRBJ2-2; the D is unclear. The germline gives CDR1 ENHRY, CDR2 SYGVKD. The CDR3 covers 15 residues. Trimming shortened V by 8 bases and J by 3 bases, and 16 bases separated the two germline ends. As DNA, the CDR3 is TGTGCCATCGCGATGGTCGAGAGTGACACCGGGGAGCTGTTTTTT. Translation gives CAIAMVESDTGELFF.

This clonotype appeared many times. The chain is built from TRBV6-6 and TRBJ1-2; D not certain. The germline V and J ends were trimmed by 0 bases and 4 bases, with 6 bases remaining between them. Germline V lookup: CDR1 MNHNY, CDR2 SVGAGI (reference sequence). This CDR3 comprises 13 residues. The CDR3 spells CASSYSPSYGYTF. CDR3 nucleotides: TGTGCCAGCAGTTACTCGCCGAGCTATGGCTACACCTTC.

This clonotype appeared many times. This sequence joins TRBV30 and TRBJ2-7; TRBD1 is a possible D gene (6 bases). The germline V gene encodes CDR1 GTSNPN and CDR2 SVGIG (reference sequence). The V end lost 1 base, the J end lost 8 bases, and 12 bases lay between the germline ends. This CDR3 is 12 amino acids long. The CDR3 bases are TGTGCCTGGAGTGGGGGGCGTGTTCAGCAGTACTTC. Translating gives CAWSGGRVQQYF.

DNA for the CDR3: TGTGCCAGCAGGTCGGGAGAGATCTCAGATTACAATGAGCAGTTCTTC. Protein: CASRSGEISDYNEQFF. The V call is TRBV12-3 or TRBV12-4, the J call TRBJ2-1, with D possibly TRBD2 on 6 matching bases. V gave up 6 bases and J gave up 4 bases, with 19 bases separating them. This CDR3 contains 16 residues.

There are many counts of this clonotype. This chain links TRBV30 with TRBJ1-5; D is ambiguous. The CDR3 has 15 residues. Looked up from germline, CDR1 is GTSNPN and CDR2 is SVGIG (reference sequence). Trimming took off 4 bases at V and 2 bases at J, with 15 bases between the two ends. CDR3 loop: CAWTSAGVGNQPQHF. CDR3 nucleotide sequence: TGTGCCTGGACCTCCGCCGGGGTGGGCAATCAGCCCCAGCATTTT.

This clonotype showed up many times. V gene TRBV27 combines with J gene TRBJ1-1; D is perhaps TRBD1 (6 bases). V was shortened by 3 bases and J by 8 bases, with 16 bases between the two germline ends. CDR1 is MNHEY, CDR2 SMNVEV, per germline (reference sequence). The CDR3 runs to 14 residues. CDR3 sequence: CASSLTGGVVEAFF. DNA of the CDR3: TGTGCCAGCAGTTTGACAGGAGGGGTAGTGGAAGCTTTCTTT.

The chain links TRBV4-1 to TRBJ2-3, with D perhaps TRBD1 (5 bases). V dropped 1 base and J dropped 0 bases, with 11 bases sitting between them. The CDR3 length is 16 residues. Germline CDR1 is MGHRA and CDR2 is YSYEKL. The CDR3 is CASSQVDSTSTDTQYF. The CDR3 DNA sequence: TGCGCCAGCAGCCAAGTAGACAGCACTAGCACAGATACGCAGTATTTT.

Points on this clonotype: It may be a read error: a sequence one base away is much more abundant. The chain is built from TRBV7-2 and TRBJ2-1, with TRBD1 matching over 7 bases. Germline CDR1 reads SGHTA; CDR2 reads FQGNSA. J was trimmed by 13 bases and V by 6 bases; bases with no gene match: 18. The CDR3 extends over 15 amino acids. CDR3 region: CASRSRQGILGTQFF. In DNA, the CDR3 is TGTGCCAGCAGATCTCGACAGGGAATTTTAGGGACCCAGTTCTTC.

The chain joins TRBV7-7 to TRBJ2-5, with 11 bases identical to TRBD2. The CDR3 runs to 15 residues. Germline-derived CDR1 and CDR2 are SSHAT and FNYEAQ (reference sequence). Written as DNA, the CDR3 is TGTGCTAGCGGGCTGACTAGCGGGGTACAAGAGACCCAGTACTTC. Amino acids: CASGLTSGVQETQYF.

This clonotype was counted at least ten times. The CDR3 nucleotides are TGTGCCTGGACCCAGGGGCTAGCGGAAAACATTCAGTACTTC. Its translation: CAWTQGLAENIQYF. This rearrangement joins TRBV30 to TRBJ2-4, with D possibly TRBD2 on 7 matching bases. Germline CDR1 is GTSNPN and CDR2 is SVGIG (reference sequence). Trimming removed 4 bases from V and 5 bases from J, with 15 bases in between. The CDR3 is 14 amino acids.

On this clonotype itself: With a much larger clone just one base away, this may be a read error. This chain connects TRBV7-3 to TRBJ1-1; D possibly corresponds to TRBD1 (6 bases). Germline values: CDR1 SGHTA, CDR2 FQGTGA. V was clipped by 2 bases and J by 8 bases, with 9 bases between them. The CDR3 sequence is 12 residues long. The CDR3 protein is CASSLDGQEAFF. Written as DNA, the CDR3 is TGTGCCAGCAGCTTAGACGGACAGGAAGCTTTCTTT.

This clonotype was counted only a few times. The chain employs TRBV6-2 or TRBV6-3 and TRBJ1-2, with D maybe TRBD1 (5 bases). V was shortened by 7 bases and J by 0 bases, with 9 bases between the two germline ends. The CDR3 loop spans 13 amino acids. Germline CDR1 reads MNHEY; CDR2 reads SVGEGT. CDR3 nucleotides: TGTGCCAGCATGCGGGGCGCTAACTATGGCTACACCTTC. It codes for CASMRGANYGYTF.

The chain has TRBV5-1 and TRBJ2-1; D gene ambiguous. The CDR3 is made up of 13 amino acids. CDR1 SGHRS and CDR2 YFSETQ come from the germline V gene. Between the trimmed V and J ends, which lost 0 bases and 5 bases, there was a span of 6 bases. The CDR3 DNA reads TGCGCCAGCAGCTTGGGTCCGCACAATGAGCAGTTCTTC. As protein: CASSLGPHNEQFF.

The sample holds a few counts of this clonotype. The chain carries TRBV19 and TRBJ1-1, with unresolved D. Germline V gives CDR1 LNHDA, CDR2 SQIVND (reference sequence). Trimming stripped 7 bases from V and 2 bases from J, with 17 bases between. The CDR3 contains 15 residues. The CDR3 region is CASTERGWANTEAFF. The CDR3 DNA reads as TGTGCCAGTACCGAGAGAGGATGGGCCAACACTGAAGCTTTCTTT.

This clonotype was detected many times. This chain uses TRBV12-3 or TRBV12-4 with TRBJ1-1; 11 nucleotides match TRBD1. V was pared by 6 bases and J by 1 base, with 4 bases of the junction left unmatched. CDR3 length: 15 residues. CDR3 DNA sequence: TGTGCCAGCAGCCTGGGGACAGGGGGGAACACTGAAGCTTTCTTT. Translation gives CASSLGTGGNTEAFF.

This clonotype was recorded many times. V gene TRBV7-9 combines with J gene TRBJ1-1; D perhaps matches TRBD1 (5 bases). Per germline, CDR1 SEHNR and CDR2 FQNEAQ (reference sequence). The CDR3 covers 14 residues. Trimming took 7 bases from V and 0 from J, leaving 12 bases between them. CDR3 amino acids: CASNIRGVNTEAFF. CDR3 nucleotides: TGTGCCAGCAATATTCGGGGCGTGAACACTGAAGCTTTCTTT.

The rearrangement joins TRBV6-2 or TRBV6-3 to TRBJ2-3; the D call may be TRBD1 or TRBD2 (6 bases each). V lost 5 bases, J lost 2 bases, and 23 bases lay in between. CDR3 size: 18 residues. Germline V lookup: CDR1 MNHEY, CDR2 SVGEGT. CDR3 residues: CASSEGGGPRLFTDTQYF. The CDR3 DNA follows: TGTGCCAGCAGTGAAGGGGGAGGACCGAGGCTTTTCACAGATACGCAGTATTTT.

This clonotype was recorded at least ten times. A junction boundary mismatches the germline segment, possibly from a read error. The chain couples TRBV3-1 to TRBJ1-1; 8 bases line up with TRBD1. Germline V gene data show CDR1 as LGHDT and CDR2 as YNNKEL (reference sequence). The CDR3 is 15 residues long. For the CDR3, the DNA is TGCGCCAGCAGTCAGGGAGGGACAGGGAACACTGAAGCTTTCTTT. Translating it yields CASSQGGTGNTEAFF.

This clonotype has just one count. This sequence joins TRBV20-1 and TRBJ2-5; 14 positions match TRBD2. This CDR3 region has 13 residues. The V segment lost 3 bases and the J segment 9 bases; nucleotides outside the gene matches: 3. The germline V gene encodes CDR1 DFQATT and CDR2 SNEGSKA (reference sequence). The CDR3 protein is CSARTSGRVSQYF. CDR3 nucleotides: TGCAGTGCTAGGACTAGCGGGAGGGTATCCCAGTACTTC.

This clonotype was counted many times. The genes are TRBV27 and TRBJ2-4, with a tentative D call TRBD1 (6 bases). V lost 8 bases, J lost 2 bases, and 16 bases lay in between. The CDR3 totals 15 residues. Germline CDR1 and CDR2: MNHEY and SMNVEV (reference sequence). In nucleotides, the CDR3 is TGTGCCAGCGCCTCCCTACAGGGACCCAAAAACATTCAGTACTTC. It specifies CASASLQGPKNIQYF.

As DNA, the CDR3 is TGTGCCAGCACGCAAGCTGAGGGCGCAGAGACCCAGTACTTC. It translates to CASTQAEGAETQYF. The chain combines TRBV6-2 or TRBV6-3 with TRBJ2-5; a possible D gene is TRBD2 (5 bases). Germline values: CDR1 MNHEY, CDR2 SVGEGT. Trimming removed 7 bases at V and 4 bases at J, with 16 bases between. The CDR3 sequence is 14 residues long.

This clonotype was observed many times. The chain couples TRBV11-1 to TRBJ1-1; D is perhaps TRBD1 (5 bases). CDR1 SGHAT and CDR2 FQDESV come from the germline V gene (reference sequence). The CDR3 loop spans 13 amino acids. The V end lost 8 bases, the J end lost 1 base, and 11 bases lay between the germline ends. The CDR3 is CASSDSPNTEAFF. The CDR3 bases are TGTGCCAGCTCCGACAGCCCGAACACTGAAGCTTTCTTT.

This clonotype has a count of ten or more. One end of the junction varies from germline; a read error may be responsible. The chain carries TRBV11-2 and TRBJ1-3, with TRBD1 identical over 7 bases. The CDR3 length is 14 residues. In germline, CDR1 is SGHAT, CDR2 FQNNGV. The CDR3 DNA is TGTGCCAGCAACTTAGACAGGGTTGGAAACACCATATATTTT. Residues: CASNLDRVGNTIYF.

This clonotype was seen many times. The chain joins TRBV5-6 to TRBJ2-5; possibly TRBD2 for D (7 bases). The ends were cut back, 4 bases at V and 5 bases at J, with 21 bases in the middle. CDR3 size: 16 residues. Germline CDR1 is SGHDT and CDR2 is YYEEEE. CDR3 DNA sequence: TGTGCCAGCAGCCCGGGGAGGGCCCAGGGGCGTGAGACCCAGTACTTC. This codes for CASSPGRAQGRETQYF.